One sample yielded the 17 T cell receptor beta chains listed below, sequenced in a study of CD8 T cells in Susac syndrome. Reverse transcription of roughly 0.45 to 1 ug RNA used random hexamers. TCRdb recomputed calls from the immunoSEQ multiplex PCR reads with MiXCR, one row per CDR3 protein. The sample consists of about 400,000 distinct CDR3 sequences, approximately 85% of them appearing once. The specimen sequenced was CD8+ T cells from PBMCs. All receptors come from a human donor with multiple sclerosis.

The chain couples TRBV19 to TRBJ2-7; D assignment may be TRBD1 or TRBD2 (5 bases each). V shed 6 bases and J shed 0 bases, with 12 bases lying between them. The germline gives CDR1 LNHDA, CDR2 SQIVND (reference sequence). This CDR3 region has 14 residues. As DNA, the CDR3 is TGTGCCAGTAGGCCAGGGACCCTCTCCTACGAGCAGTACTTC. This sequence encodes CASRPGTLSYEQYF.

This clonotype was counted between two and nine times. The V call is TRBV13, the J call TRBJ2-7; D is perhaps TRBD1 or TRBD2 (5 bases each). The CDR3 consists of 15 residues. V shed 4 bases and J shed 2 bases, with 15 bases lying between them. The germline V gene has CDR1 PRHDT and CDR2 FYEKMQ (reference sequence). In nucleotides, the CDR3 is TGTGCCAGCAGCTCATCCCCGGGACGACCCTACGAGCAGTACTTC. Protein sequence: CASSSSPGRPYEQYF.

In DNA form, the CDR3 reads TGTGCCAGCAGTTCGGGGACAGGGGGCGACGAGCAGTACTTC. This encodes CASSSGTGGDEQYF. The genes are TRBV6-6 and TRBJ2-7, with 12 bases lining up with TRBD1. Germline CDR1 MNHNY, CDR2 SVGAGI (reference sequence). The CDR3 has 14 amino acids. The junction had 3 bases not matched to a gene; V was cut back by 4 bases and J by 5 bases.

The genes are TRBV27 and TRBJ2-1, with unresolved D. The CDR3 spans 13 residues. Germline-derived CDR1 and CDR2 are MNHEY and SMNVEV (reference sequence). Trimming took off 1 base at V and 7 bases at J, with 8 bases between the two ends. The CDR3 is CASSLWPANEQFF. In DNA, the CDR3 is TGTGCCAGCAGTTTATGGCCAGCAAATGAGCAGTTCTTC.

V usage is TRBV28 and J usage is TRBJ2-1; D is ambiguous. CDR3 length: 14 amino acids. Trimming removed 2 bases at V and 4 bases at J, with 9 bases between. CDR1 and CDR2 from the germline V gene are MDHEN and SYDVKM. The CDR3 DNA reads TGTGCCAGCAGTTTAGGCAGAAGATACAATGAGCAGTTCTTC. Its translation is CASSLGRRYNEQFF.

The chain uses TRBV12-3 or TRBV12-4 and TRBJ2-5; no clear D gene. Trimming took 7 bases from V and 2 from J, leaving 11 bases between them. There are 13 residues in the CDR3. CDR3 nucleotide sequence: TGTGCCAGCACTCTAAGCGTGCAAGAGACCCAGTACTTC. This sequence encodes CASTLSVQETQYF.

V is TRBV4-2 and J is TRBJ2-1; D is ambiguous. CDR1 LGHNA and CDR2 YNFKEQ come from the germline V gene. Trimming stripped 4 bases from V and 8 bases from J, with 12 bases between. The CDR3 loop spans 13 amino acids. The CDR3 DNA reads as TGTGCCAGCAGCCGGCGCCTCGACGATGAGCAGTTCTTC. Its protein is CASSRRLDDEQFF.

This rearrangement joins TRBV29-1 to TRBJ2-1, with 8 positions matching TRBD2. The length of the CDR3 is 13 residues. Unmatched junction bases numbered 1, after V lost 3 bases and J lost 3 bases. Per germline, CDR1 SQVTM and CDR2 ANQGSEA. The CDR3 DNA sequence: TGCAGCGTTGATACTAGCGGCTACAATGAGCAGTTCTTC. Its protein product is CSVDTSGYNEQFF.

In DNA form, the CDR3 reads TGCGCCAGCAGCCTCCCGCGGGGAGGTTTGGGCACAGATACGCAGTATTTT. Residues: CASSLPRGGLGTDTQYF. The V and J genes are TRBV4-1 and TRBJ2-3, with a possible D match to TRBD2 (6 bases). V was clipped by 4 bases and J by 1 base, with 18 bases between them. CDR3 size: 17 residues. Germline V gene lookup returns CDR1 MGHRA and CDR2 YSYEKL.

This rearrangement joins TRBV5-6 to TRBJ1-1; no reliable D call. The CDR3 consists of 14 residues. V dropped 4 bases and J dropped 0 bases, with 10 bases sitting between them. The germline V gene has CDR1 SGHDT and CDR2 YYEEEE. CDR3 sequence: CASSPHRMNTEAFF. The CDR3 DNA follows: TGTGCCAGCAGCCCTCACCGTATGAACACTGAAGCTTTCTTT. Looking up the rest from reference TRBV5-6 and TRBJ1-1 gives the full variable domain: DAGVTQSPTHLIKTRGQQVTLRCSPKSGHDTVSWYQQALGQGPQFIFQYYEEEERQRGNFPDRFSGHQFPNYSSELNVNALLLGDSALYLCASSPHRMNTEAFFGQGTRLTVV.

The chain links TRBV7-6 to TRBJ1-4; weak D call: TRBD1 (6 bases). The germline V gene encodes CDR1 SGHVS and CDR2 FNYEAQ. This CDR3 is 15 amino acids long. The ends were cut back, 5 bases at V and 8 bases at J, with 18 bases in the middle. The CDR3 is CASSRGGGRGEKLFF. CDR3 sequence (DNA): TGTGCCAGCAGCCGGGGTGGGGGGCGAGGCGAAAAACTGTTTTTT.

This chain joins TRBV13 and TRBJ1-2; D call uncertain. The CDR3 runs to 15 residues. The V gene's germline CDR1 is PRHDT and CDR2 FYEKMQ (reference sequence). The V and J ends lost 3 bases and 4 bases respectively, with 15 bases between them. CDR3 DNA: TGTGCCAGCAGCTTTGGTAGGGAATGGGGCTATGGCTACACCTTC. Encoded protein: CASSFGREWGYGYTF.

The sample holds a few counts of this clonotype. This chain links TRBV28 with TRBJ2-7; D may correspond to TRBD1 or TRBD2 (5 bases each). The CDR3 is 13 residues long. Trimming stripped 7 bases from V and 2 bases from J, with 12 bases between. Germline-derived CDR1 and CDR2 are MDHEN and SYDVKM. The CDR3 here is CASKGTGTYEQYF. In DNA form, the CDR3 reads TGTGCCAGCAAAGGGACGGGCACCTACGAGCAGTACTTC.

V gene TRBV19 combines with J gene TRBJ2-2, with 11 bases identical to TRBD1. Germline assignment: CDR1 LNHDA and CDR2 SQIVND (reference sequence). The CDR3 length is 16 residues. With 10 bases clipped from V and 4 bases from J, the junction kept 11 bases outside the gene matches. The CDR3 DNA follows: TGTGCCACCGACGGGTGGGGGACAGGGGGCACCGGGGAGCTGTTTTTT. Its protein product is CATDGWGTGGTGELFF.

The chain uses TRBV2 and TRBJ1-5; D not resolved. This CDR3 contains 13 residues. The germline V gene has CDR1 SNHLY and CDR2 FYNNEI. V was clipped by 6 bases and J by 4 bases, with 10 bases between them. CDR3 protein: CASRGPLNQPQHF. In nucleotides, the CDR3 is TGTGCCAGCAGAGGACCCCTGAATCAGCCCCAGCATTTT. The entire variable domain, with the rest obtained from reference TRBV2 and TRBJ1-5, is as follows: EPEVTQTPSHQVTQMGQEVILRCVPISNHLYFYWYRQILGQKVEFLVSFYNNEISEKSEIFDDQFSVERPDGSNFTLKIRSTKLEDSAMYFCASRGPLNQPQHFGDGTRLSIL.

This clonotype was detected a few times. The DNA for the CDR3 is TGTGCCAGTAGTATCTTCAATCGGAACACTGAAGCTTTCTTT. Translation gives CASSIFNRNTEAFF. The genes are TRBV19 and TRBJ1-1; D unresolved. Germline V gene data show CDR1 as LNHDA and CDR2 as SQIVND (reference sequence). This CDR3 comprises 14 residues. Between the trimmed V and J ends, which lost 3 bases and 1 base, there was a span of 9 bases. Together with reference TRBV19 and TRBJ1-1, the CDR3 gives the full variable domain: DGGITQSPKYLFRKEGQNVTLSCEQNLNHDAMYWYRQDPGQGLRLIYYSQIVNDFQKGDIAEGYSVSREKKESFPLTVTSAQKNPTAFYLCASSIFNRNTEAFFGQGTRLTVV.

The DNA for the CDR3 is TGTGCTGCAGGGTACAATGAGCAGTTCTTC. It codes for CAAGYNEQFF. This rearrangement joins TRBV19 to TRBJ2-1; a weak D match, TRBD1 (5 bases). The germline V gene encodes CDR1 LNHDA and CDR2 SQIVND (reference sequence). The CDR3 totals 10 residues.